These T cell receptor beta chains were read from a single sample in a study of blood T cells in healthy people across ages. TCRdb used MiXCR to reprocess the 5' RACE reads, holding one entry per CDR3 protein. Of approximately 2,000,000 distinct CDR3 sequences detected, roughly two fifths appear once; the ten largest clones hold roughly 23%. Sequencing was done on a sample of blood. These receptors all come from a human donor in good health. Each CDR3 is given with its conserved first and last residue. The D gene is left open where the match is weak. Clone size is shown for a subset of rows, as once, few, many or a class of expanded clone.

V: TRBV20-1; size: .; D: .; J: TRBJ1-6; DNA: TGCAGTGCTAGAGATGCAACCGGGACGGATAATTCACCCCTCCACTTT; CDR3: CSARDATGTDNSPLHF
V: TRBV20-1; size: .; D: .; J: TRBJ1-3; DNA: TGCAGTGCTAGACGACAGAATGGAAACACCATATATTTT; CDR3: CSARRQNGNTIYF
V: TRBV28; size: .; D: .; J: TRBJ2-7; DNA: TGTGCCAGCACCAGTGGAGGTTCGAGGAGCTCCTACGAGCAGTACTTC; CDR3: CASTSGGSRSSYEQYF
V: TRBV28; size: .; D: TRBD1; J: TRBJ1-5; DNA: TGTGCCAGCAGCCGGACAGGCTCTCGGCCCCAGCATTTT; CDR3: CASSRTGSRPQHF
V: TRBV15; size: few; D: .; J: TRBJ1-1; DNA: TGTGCCACCAGCAGAGATCGGGAGAGAGGGAACACTGAAGCTTTCTTT; CDR3: CATSRDRERGNTEAFF
V: TRBV20-1; size: few; D: .; J: TRBJ2-1; DNA: TGCAGTGCTAGAGTGCGGGCAGGGAGTGGCAGTAATGAGCAGTTCTTC; CDR3: CSARVRAGSGSNEQFF
V: TRBV29-1; size: .; D: .; J: TRBJ1-2; DNA: TGCAGCGTTGTTGGCGGCCATGGCTACACCTTC; CDR3: CSVVGGHGYTF
V: TRBV6-5; size: few; D: TRBD1; J: TRBJ2-3; DNA: TGTGCCAGCAGCCTCCGGACAGGGGGCGGCACAGATACGCAGTATTTT; CDR3: CASSLRTGGGTDTQYF
V: TRBV11-3; size: .; D: TRBD1; J: TRBJ1-1; DNA: TGTGCCAGCAGCTTGACCCGTGGACAGGCCACTGAAGCTTTCTTT; CDR3: CASSLTRGQATEAFF
V: TRBV29-1; size: .; D: .; J: TRBJ2-1; DNA: TGCAGCGTTATAACAGGGAGGCATGAGCAGTTCTTC; CDR3: CSVITGRHEQFF
V: TRBV18; size: .; D: .; J: TRBJ2-7; DNA: TGTGCCAGCTCACCAGAGGGCATCCCCTACGAGCAGTACTTC; CDR3: CASSPEGIPYEQYF
V: TRBV15; size: few; D: TRBD1; J: TRBJ2-3; DNA: TGTGCCACCAGCAGCCGGGACAGGAGCCCAGATACGCAGTATTTT; CDR3: CATSSRDRSPDTQYF
V: TRBV27; size: .; D: .; J: TRBJ2-1; DNA: TGTGCCAGCAGGATCACAGGGTACAATGAGCAGTTCTTC; CDR3: CASRITGYNEQFF
V: TRBV25-1; size: once; D: TRBD2; J: TRBJ2-3; DNA: TGTGCCAGCAGTGAATCCCGGACTAGCGGCCTTCGCACAGATACGCAGTATTTT; CDR3: CASSESRTSGLRTDTQYF
V: TRBV29-1; size: .; D: .; J: TRBJ2-7; DNA: TGCAGCGTTGCACACGGCTACGAGCAGTACTTC; CDR3: CSVAHGYEQYF
V: TRBV29-1; size: few; D: .; J: TRBJ2-1; DNA: TGCAGCGGAACTAGGCCTGGGGACAATGAGCAGTTCTTC; CDR3: CSGTRPGDNEQFF
V: TRBV7-2; size: .; D: .; J: TRBJ2-7; DNA: TGTGCCGGCAGCTTAGAGGGGACCCCCACGGGCGAGCAGTACTTC; CDR3: CAGSLEGTPTGEQYF
V: TRBV7-8; size: few; D: TRBD2; J: TRBJ2-3; DNA: TGTGCCAGCAGCTTCTGGACTAGCGGGGGGGCCACGGATACGCAGTATTTT; CDR3: CASSFWTSGGATDTQYF
V: TRBV5-5; size: few; D: .; J: TRBJ2-1; DNA: TGTGCCAGCAGCCTGCCGGGCGGGACCGAGCAGTTCTTC; CDR3: CASSLPGGTEQFF
V: TRBV10-3; size: few; D: .; J: TRBJ2-3; DNA: TGTGCCATCAAGCTAGGTGGTTTAGATACGCAGTATTTT; CDR3: CAIKLGGLDTQYF
V: TRBV14; size: .; D: .; J: TRBJ1-2; DNA: TGTGCCAGCAGCCAGAGGTTAGCCTATGGCTACACCTTC; CDR3: CASSQRLAYGYTF
V: TRBV20-1; size: once; D: .; J: TRBJ2-7; DNA: TGCAGTGCTAGAGTCTATCAGGGATCATGGAATGAGCAGTACTTC; CDR3: CSARVYQGSWNEQYF
V: TRBV28; size: .; D: .; J: TRBJ1-5; DNA: TGTGCCAGCAGTTTATGGGCGGGGTTTGAGGATCAGCCCCAGCATTTT; CDR3: CASSLWAGFEDQPQHF
V: TRBV12-3/TRBV12-4; size: .; D: .; J: TRBJ1-2; DNA: TGTGCCAGCATTACCAACAAATGGGGGGGTTGCGGCTACACCTTC; CDR3: CASITNKWGGCGYTF
V: TRBV6-2/TRBV6-3; size: .; D: .; J: TRBJ2-3; DNA: TGTGCCAGCAGTTACCCACCAGATACGCAGTATTTT; CDR3: CASSYPPDTQYF
V: TRBV28; size: few; D: .; J: TRBJ1-1; DNA: TGTGCCAGCCTTTCGGGACGCCCTGAAGCTTTCTTT; CDR3: CASLSGRPEAFF
V: TRBV6-2/TRBV6-3; size: .; D: .; J: TRBJ1-1; DNA: TGTGCCAGCAGGGACCCGAACACTGAAGCTTTCTTT; CDR3: CASRDPNTEAFF
V: TRBV6-1; size: .; D: TRBD1; J: TRBJ1-6; DNA: TGTGCCAGCAGTGAAGGGGGAGGGGGCCTTAATTCACCCCTCCACTTT; CDR3: CASSEGGGGLNSPLHF
V: TRBV28; size: few; D: TRBD1; J: TRBJ2-7; DNA: TGTGCCAGCATCCAACAGGGGGAGGTCCACGAGCAGTACTTC; CDR3: CASIQQGEVHEQYF
V: TRBV24-1; size: .; D: TRBD1; J: TRBJ2-4; DNA: TGTGCCACCAGTGACCCGGACAGGGGGCTTTATTCGGAGCAGTACTTC; CDR3: CATSDPDRGLYSEQYF
V: TRBV7-7; size: .; D: .; J: TRBJ2-3; DNA: TGTGCCAGCAACTACGGGAGTTGGGGCACAGATACGCAGTATTTT; CDR3: CASNYGSWGTDTQYF
V: TRBV4-2; size: .; D: .; J: TRBJ1-1; DNA: TGTGCCAGCAGCCAAGACCCTCCCGGGACTTTGAACACTGAAGCTTTCTTT; CDR3: CASSQDPPGTLNTEAFF
V: TRBV6-5; size: .; D: TRBD2; J: TRBJ2-6; DNA: TGTGCCAGCAGTTACAGCGGGGAGGTCCGGTCTGGGGCCAACGTCCTGACTTTC; CDR3: CASSYSGEVRSGANVLTF
V: TRBV7-9; size: .; D: .; J: TRBJ2-5; DNA: TGTGCCAGCAGTTTCGGCCGGCGACAAGAGACCCAGTACTTC; CDR3: CASSFGRRQETQYF
V: TRBV15; size: many; D: .; J: TRBJ1-1; DNA: TGTGCCACCAGCAGAGAAAGGTCTAACACTGAAGCTTTCTTT; CDR3: CATSRERSNTEAFF
V: TRBV7-9; size: .; D: TRBD1; J: TRBJ1-5; DNA: TGTGCCAGCAGCTTAGCATCCGGGACAGAAAATCAGCCCCAGCATTTT; CDR3: CASSLASGTENQPQHF
V: TRBV19; size: .; D: .; J: TRBJ2-2; DNA: TGTGCCAGTAGTATGGGGGCGAGCGGGGAGCTGTTTTTT; CDR3: CASSMGASGELFF
V: TRBV5-1; size: many; D: .; J: TRBJ2-5; DNA: TGCGCCAGCAGCAAGGGGACCCTCATCGAAGAGACCCAGTACTTC; CDR3: CASSKGTLIEETQYF
V: TRBV6-2/TRBV6-3; size: .; D: .; J: TRBJ2-5; DNA: TGTGCCAGCAGTTACCTGTCGAGGGAAGAGACCCAGTACTTC; CDR3: CASSYLSREETQYF
V: TRBV4-2; size: .; D: .; J: TRBJ1-2; DNA: TGTGCCAGCAGCCTAAGGGTCCAGGCTAACTATGGCGACACCTTC; CDR3: CASSLRVQANYGDTF
V: TRBV9; size: few; D: .; J: TRBJ1-6; DNA: TGTGCCAGCAGCGTAGGGGGTAGCTCCTATAATTCACCCCTCCACTTT; CDR3: CASSVGGSSYNSPLHF
V: TRBV7-2; size: once; D: TRBD1; J: TRBJ1-2; DNA: TGTGCCAGCAGCTTAAGTCTACGGACAGGTGGCTACACCTTC; CDR3: CASSLSLRTGGYTF
V: TRBV24-1; size: .; D: TRBD2; J: TRBJ2-5; DNA: TGTGCCACCAGTGATTCCTCATCTGGGGAGGGTTGGGGAGAGACCCAGTACTTC; CDR3: CATSDSSSGEGWGETQYF
V: TRBV6-1; size: .; D: .; J: TRBJ1-6; DNA: TGTGCCAGCAGTGAAGGTGGGGGTAGCTGGGGGTATAATTCACCCCTCCACTTT; CDR3: CASSEGGGSWGYNSPLHF
V: TRBV29-1; size: .; D: TRBD2; J: TRBJ2-5; DNA: TGCAGCGTTTTAAGACCTAGCGGGGGGACCCTGGGGACCCAGTACTTC; CDR3: CSVLRPSGGTLGTQYF